This T cell receptor (beta chain) originates from a study of shared clonotypes between healthy human individuals. Overall study findings and caveats: Blood was the only sampled material, and tissue repertoires likely differ. Naive CD4 clonotypes were shared across a handful of donors at about 5.3%. Non-shared clonotypes were found to have lower generation probabilities than the clonotypes that were shared by all four of the sorted-subset donors.

TCRdb keeps only in-frame clones here, not all; method: immunoSEQ multiplex PCR. The table has around 620,000 clones, about 95% seen once. On this clone itself: Its specificity is not known.

Naive CD8 populations comprised CD45RO-negative cells positively selected for CCR7, excluding terminally differentiated effector memory CD45RA+ cells. The CDR3 is made up of 11 amino acids. Germline V lookup: CDR1 SGDLS, CDR2 YYNGEE. V lost 3 bases to trimming and J lost 16 bases; unmatched junction nucleotides: 7. This receptor was identified in a woman aged 30 to 39 in good health. The chain couples TRBV9 to TRBJ2-1; 7 bases map to TRBD1. Sequenced sample: naive CD8+ T cells sorted from blood. CDR3 region: CASSGTGDLFF. CDR3 DNA: TGTGCCAGCAGCGGCACAGGGGACCTTTTCTTC.